The present entry profiles one T cell receptor beta chain with its context. This clonotype was counted ten times or more. The antigen it recognizes is unknown. Within one base of it there is no much larger clone, and no base qualities were kept. The data are from a study of response to subunit inactivated influenza vaccine (dated by TCRdb to 2017 to 2018). The study in broad terms: Deep quantitative T cell receptor repertoire profiling was used in the study to track responses to a trivalent subunit inactivated influenza vaccine.

What the authors observed across the whole study: The authors suggested that each seasonal influenza vaccination may recruit only a limited number of new T cells.

The library was generated by RT-PCR. Sequencer: Illumina HiSeq 2500. Starting from the raw public reads, TCRdb applied fastp trimming at Q25, assembled clones with MiXCR and retained in-frame beta chains. CDR3 protein duplicates are merged, each entry listing the most common genes and DNA. Counted in this sample were around 570,000 distinct CDR3 sequences; roughly 8.2% of them appeared once. The ten largest clones take up over 10% of the sample. The CDR3 spans 13 residues, from the cysteine through the phenylalanine. Only the CDR3 part of the read is kept: 39 bases, read in frame from the first base. V is cut by 4 bases and J by 1 base, and the space between the germline ends is 10 bases. CDR1 SQVTM and CDR2 ANQGSEA are derived from the germline V gene.

This chain is built from TRBV29-1 and TRBJ2-5, with the identity of the D gene unclear. This clonotype was sampled from a man between 50 and 75 years old who received an inactivated influenza vaccine. Donor details come from another sample of the same person, matched by shared clones. Here the sequenced sample was PBMCs from blood, taken 23 to 25 months after vaccination. This receptor carries the CDR3 CSVAGSVQETQYF. The sequence in DNA is TGCAGCGTTGCCGGGTCCGTCCAAGAGACCCAGTACTTC.